This is a list of T cell receptor beta chains from one sample in a study of naive CD8 T cells in extremely preterm neonates. The protocol was immunoSEQ multiplex PCR, while the TCRdb copy is restricted to in-frame clones and leaves out a portion. This sample yields 6,000 to 10,000 clones, of which more than 95% are seen a single time; 2.5% to 3.5% belongs to the top ten. Sample: naive CD8+ T cells from blood. Receptor source: a human donor in good health. Both conserved end residues are part of each CDR3. The D gene is left open where the match is weak. Clone size, where shown, is once, few, many, or a class for clones that have expanded.

>TRBJ2-1|.|TRBV19|.
CAVIARGLNEQFF
TGTGCCGTCATTGCAAGGGGGTTGAATGAGCAGTTCTTC
>TRBJ1-3|TRBD1|TRBV28|.
CASSFPSSGQGALGNTIYF
TGTGCCAGCAGTTTCCCCTCCTCCGGACAGGGGGCGTTAGGAAACACCATATATTTT
>TRBJ2-5|TRBD1|TRBV11-2|.
CASSAADRGWEETQYF
TGTGCCAGCAGCGCCGCCGACAGGGGATGGGAGGAGACCCAGTACTTC
>TRBJ1-2|TRBD1|TRBV9|.
CASSPGTGALTYGYTF
TGTGCCAGCAGCCCCGGGACAGGGGCCTTAACCTATGGCTACACCTTC
>TRBJ1-2|TRBD1|TRBV28|.
CASSLLRQGDWYGYTF
TGTGCCAGCAGTCTTCTTAGACAGGGGGATTGGTATGGCTACACCTTC
>TRBJ2-7|TRBD2|TRBV10-2|.
CASSGGLNYEQYF
TGCGCCAGCAGTGGGGGACTAAACTACGAGCAGTACTTC
>TRBJ1-5|.|TRBV30|once
CAWSPGLANQPQHF
TGTGCCTGGAGTCCGGGACTTGCCAATCAGCCCCAGCATTTT
>TRBJ2-1|TRBD2|TRBV27|.
CASGTSGGPYSYNEQFF
TGTGCCAGCGGCACTAGCGGGGGGCCCTATTCCTACAATGAGCAGTTCTTC
>TRBJ2-4|TRBD1|TRBV7-6|.
CASSFLSGRGTDQNIQYF
TGTGCCAGCAGCTTTCTTAGTGGTAGGGGGACAGATCAAAACATTCAGTACTTC
>TRBJ1-1|TRBD1|TRBV29-1|.
CSVELWDSENTEAFF
TGCAGCGTTGAACTATGGGACAGCGAGAACACTGAAGCTTTCTTT
>TRBJ2-3|TRBD1|TRBV7-9|.
CASSFPTGDADTQYF
TGTGCCAGCAGCTTTCCGACAGGGGACGCAGATACGCAGTATTTT
>TRBJ2-2|.|TRBV11-3|.
CASMGGTGELFF
TGTGCCAGCATGGGAGGCACCGGGGAGCTGTTTTTT
>TRBJ2-5|TRBD1|TRBV5-8|.
CASSLTGGQETQYF
TGTGCCAGCAGCCTGACAGGGGGCCAAGAGACCCAGTACTTC
>TRBJ2-1|.|TRBV11-2|.
CASSPRRDNEQFF
TGTGCCAGCAGCCCCAGGCGGGACAATGAGCAGTTCTTC
>TRBJ1-2|TRBD1|TRBV15|.
CATSRDSKTGKGYTF
TGTGCCACCAGCAGAGATAGTAAGACAGGGAAAGGCTACACCTTC
>TRBJ2-1|TRBD2|TRBV9|once
CASSPGLAVYNEQFF
TGTGCCAGCAGCCCAGGACTAGCGGTGTACAATGAGCAGTTCTTC
>TRBJ2-6|.|TRBV4-1|.
CASSQVTLSGDLSGANVLTF
TGCGCCAGCAGCCAAGTAACACTTTCCGGGGATCTCTCTGGGGCCAACGTCCTGACTTTC
>TRBJ2-3|.|TRBV13|.
CASSSRWGAGSSTDTQYF
TGTGCCAGCAGCTCCCGGTGGGGAGCGGGCTCTAGCACAGATACGCAGTATTTT
>TRBJ2-1|.|TRBV19|.
CASSWDSSSYNEQFF
TGTGCCAGTTCGTGGGACTCGAGCTCCTACAATGAGCAGTTCTTC
>TRBJ1-3|TRBD1|TRBV7-8|.
CASSPGRGLQDTIYF
TGTGCCAGCAGCCCCGGGAGGGGGCTGCAGGACACCATATATTTT
>TRBJ1-1|TRBD1|TRBV27|.
CASSSIPGQANTEAFF
TGTGCCAGCAGTTCAATACCGGGACAGGCAAACACTGAAGCTTTCTTT
>TRBJ2-5|.|TRBV5-6|once
CASSLVRHSQETQYF
TGTGCCAGCAGCTTGGTGCGACACAGCCAAGAGACCCAGTACTTC
>TRBJ1-1|.|TRBV2|.
CASSERGRGGTEAFF
TGTGCCAGCAGTGAACGGGGCAGGGGAGGGACTGAAGCTTTCTTT
>TRBJ1-5|.|TRBV5-6|.
CASSAQGQRNQPQHF
TGTGCCAGCAGCGCACAAGGACAGCGCAATCAGCCCCAGCATTTT
>TRBJ2-7|.|TRBV5-1|.
CASSGGYEQYF
TGCGCCAGCAGCGGGGGGTACGAGCAGTACTTC
>TRBJ1-1|.|TRBV5-6|.
CASSHWGAGAEAFF
TGTGCCAGCAGCCATTGGGGCGCCGGCGCTGAAGCTTTCTTT
>TRBJ1-3|.|TRBV7-9|.
CASSSREQGSGNTIYF
TGTGCCAGCAGCAGTCGAGAACAGGGCTCTGGAAACACCATATATTTT
>TRBJ1-1|.|TRBV19|.
CASTNPPGGQTEAFF
TGTGCCAGTACCAACCCTCCGGGCGGGCAGACTGAAGCTTTCTTT
>TRBJ2-5|.|TRBV25-1|.
CAAQRMAETQYF
TGTGCCGCCCAGCGGATGGCGGAGACCCAGTACTTC
>TRBJ1-2|TRBD1|TRBV19|.
CASITTGSYGYTF
TGTGCCAGTATTACGACAGGGTCCTATGGCTACACCTTC
>TRBJ2-3|TRBD2|TRBV30|.
CAWSVLAGLNTQYF
TGTGCCTGGAGTGTACTAGCGGGGCTGAATACGCAGTATTTT
>TRBJ1-3|.|TRBV15|.
CATSRTGRETRSGNTIYF
TGTGCCACCAGCCGTACGGGGAGGGAAACACGCTCTGGAAACACCATATATTTT
>TRBJ1-4|.|TRBV16|.
CASSQLGSRNEKLFF
TGTGCCAGCAGCCAATTGGGCAGCCGTAATGAAAAACTGTTTTTT
>TRBJ2-7|.|TRBV7-4|.
CASSPPFVQLAYEQYF
TGTGCCAGCAGCCCCCCCTTCGTCCAGTTGGCCTACGAGCAGTACTTC
>TRBJ2-7|TRBD1|TRBV28|few
CASSPRTGGKYEQYF
TGTGCCAGCAGCCCCAGGACAGGCGGAAAGTACGAGCAGTACTTC
>TRBJ1-5|.|TRBV19|once
CASRQVQGNNQPQHF
TGTGCCAGTAGGCAAGTACAGGGAAACAATCAGCCCCAGCATTTT